Sequencing of this TCR beta chain was carried out in a study of CD8 T cells in ankylosing spondylitis. TCRdb called the 5' RACE reads again in MiXCR, with one record for every CDR3 protein. In the table there are 150,000 to 200,000 distinct CDR3 sequences, 30% to 35% of which are singletons. This clonotype was recorded a few times. V lost 5 bases and J 5 bases, leaving 21 bases between the germline ends. This CDR3 contains 16 residues. Germline V gene sequence: CDR1 SEHNR, CDR2 FQNEAQ (reference sequence). V and J are TRBV7-9 and TRBJ2-5, with D possibly TRBD1 on 6 matching bases. Sequencing was carried out using synovial fluid, either unsorted or a sorted T cell fraction (not recorded which). The receptor comes from a male donor with ankylosing spondylitis. CDR3 protein: CASSPPEGVGKETQYF. The DNA of the CDR3 is TGTGCCAGCAGCCCCCCCGAGGGGGTCGGAAAGGAGACCCAGTACTTC.